The 8 T cell receptor beta chains listed next were all sequenced from one sample in a study of glioma-infiltrating T cells. Using RNA template, CDR3s of TCR alpha and beta were amplified with iRepertoire arm-PCR. TCRdb reprocessed the multiplex PCR reads via MiXCR and lists one record per CDR3 protein. The sample holds over 130,000 distinct CDR3 sequences, about two fifths seen once. Material for sequencing was glioma tissue, nonneoplastic brain tissue, or PBMCs (not recorded which). The receptor set was obtained from a human donor with low-grade glioma or glioblastoma, undergoing nonglioma brain surgery, or in good health (not recorded which).

The chain uses TRBV5-1 and TRBJ1-1; D is uncertain. The germline gives CDR1 SGHRS, CDR2 YFSETQ. The V gene lost 4 bases and the J gene lost 0 bases, with 16 bases spanning the gap. This CDR3 comprises 16 residues. The CDR3 is CASSQVKSPLNTEAFF. CDR3 nucleotides: TGCGCCAGCAGCCAAGTAAAGTCCCCCTTGAACACTGAAGCTTTCTTT.

This clonotype showed up many times. The germline gene is not matched at one end of the junction; a read error may be the cause. V and J are TRBV7-2 and TRBJ2-3, with D hard to call. The CDR3 is 13 residues long. Germline CDR1 SGHTA, CDR2 FQGNSA. The CDR3 sequence: CARSQTDPNTQYF. The DNA for the CDR3 is TGTGCCCGCAGCCAGACTGACCCGAATACGCAGTATTTT. Complete variable domain (other parts from reference TRBV7-2 and TRBJ2-3): GAGVSQSPSNKVTEKGKDVELRCDPISGHTALYWYRQSLGQGLEFLIYFQGNSAPDKSGLPSDRFSAERTGGSVSTLTIQRTQQEDSAVYLCARSQTDPNTQYFGPGTRLTVL.

In its sample, this clonotype was seen many times. Here the CDR3 reads CASSYERNQPQHF. CDR3 DNA sequence: TGTGCCAGCAGTTACGAACGGAATCAGCCCCAGCATTTT. The genes are TRBV7-2 and TRBJ1-5, with D unresolved. V dropped 6 bases and J dropped 4 bases, with 10 bases sitting between them. This CDR3 is 13 amino acids long. Germline lookup yields CDR1 SGHTA and CDR2 FQGNSA.

A note on this clonotype: This may be a read error, as it is one base from a much larger clone. CDR3 residues: CASSDGLASYNEQYF. CDR3 nucleotide sequence: TGTGCCAGCAGCGACGGACTAGCTAGCTACAATGAGCAGTACTTC. The rearrangement joins TRBV5-4 to TRBJ2-7; the match to TRBD2 covers 8 bases. The CDR3 spans 15 residues. Per germline, CDR1 SGHNT and CDR2 YYREEE (reference sequence). The junction had 13 bases not matched to a gene; V was cut back by 4 bases and J by 7 bases.

In its sample, this clonotype was seen a few times. The chain has TRBV27 and TRBJ2-1, with 9 bases identical to TRBD2. The CDR3 extends over 14 amino acids. CDR1 is MNHEY, CDR2 SMNVEV, per germline (reference sequence). J gave up 6 bases and V 2 bases, and 2 bases lay outside the gene matches. CDR3 in amino acids: CASSLLLAGNEQFF. In DNA form, the CDR3 reads TGTGCCAGCAGTTTACTACTAGCGGGCAATGAGCAGTTCTTC.

As regards this clonotype: One base away lies a much larger clone, so this may be a sequencing read error. V and J are TRBV6-1 and TRBJ1-1; 7 nucleotides align to TRBD1. The CDR3 contains 14 residues. Germline V CDR1 and CDR2: MNHNS, SASEGT. The CDR3 coding sequence is TGTGCCAGCAGTTTGGACAGGAGCCTCACTGGAGCTTTCTTT. It encodes CASSLDRSLTGAFF.

Remarks on this clonotype: This may be a read error: a much more frequent sequence differs by one nucleotide. The CDR3 DNA follows: TGTGCCAGCAGCCTTAGAAGTGGTGGCACAGATACGCAGTATTTT. Amino acids: CASSLRSGGTDTQYF. This rearrangement joins TRBV7-2 to TRBJ2-3; D is uncertain. The ends were cut back, 5 bases at V and 1 base at J, with 13 bases in the middle. Per germline, CDR1 SGHTA and CDR2 FQGNSA. The CDR3 consists of 15 residues.

This clonotype has more than one count but fewer than ten. The rearrangement joins TRBV7-2 to TRBJ2-5, with D hard to call. CDR3 length equals 15 residues. CDR1 and CDR2 from the germline V gene are SGHTA and FQGNSA. V was pared by 2 bases and J by 1 base, with 11 bases between. In DNA form, the CDR3 reads TGTGCCAGCAGCTTAAACATTATGGGCCAAGAGACCCAGTACTTC. It yields the protein CASSLNIMGQETQYF.